This TCR beta chain was sequenced during a study of shared clonotypes between healthy human individuals. CDR1 and CDR2 from the germline V gene are LGHNA and YNFKEQ. V was shortened by 0 bases and J by 2 bases, with 11 bases between the two germline ends. This CDR3 has 16 residues. Produced via immunoSEQ multiplex PCR; TCRdb's table is partial and in-frame only. Of roughly 500,000 clones listed, roughly 95% were seen once; the top ten hold roughly 0.06%. This clone is a singleton in its sample. The specimen sequenced was naive CD4+ T cells sorted from blood. Subset: CD45RA+ positively selected. The chain uses TRBV4-2 and TRBJ1-5, with TRBD1 as a possible D gene (5 bases). This receptor was obtained from a woman aged 25 to 39 in good health. The CDR3 DNA reads TGTGCCAGCAGCCAAGATAGGAAGGGGCGCAATCAGCCCCAGCATTTT. It is translated as CASSQDRKGRNQPQHF.